The sequence of this TCR beta chain was determined in a study of glioma-infiltrating T cells. Overall study: Dexamethasone exposure before glioma surgery was limited to six or fewer days.

Study outcomes and limitations: A blood CDR3 motif signature was depleted in highly divergent patients.

Germline assignment: CDR1 DFQATT and CDR2 SNEGSKA (reference sequence). V lost 2 bases and J 5 bases, leaving 13 bases between the germline ends. The CDR3 contains 13 residues. Amplification of TCR alpha and beta CDR3 regions from RNA used iRepertoire nested multiplex PCR. TCRdb fed the multiplex PCR reads into MiXCR, producing one record per CDR3 protein. This table has about 400,000 distinct CDR3 sequences, roughly two fifths appearing once. This clonotype appeared a few times. Its antigen is not known. The V gene is TRBV20-1, the J gene TRBJ2-7; D might be TRBD1 (6 bases). This TCR was sampled from a human donor with low-grade glioma or glioblastoma, undergoing nonglioma brain surgery, or in good health (not recorded which). Material for sequencing was glioma tissue, nonneoplastic brain tissue, or PBMCs (not recorded which). In DNA, the CDR3 is TGCAGTGCTAGACCTAATGGGGGCGACGAGCAGTACTTC. Translation gives CSARPNGGDEQYF.